The 2 T cell receptor beta chains below come from one sample, sequenced in a study of response to subunit inactivated influenza vaccine. TCRdb passed the RT-PCR reads through MiXCR, listing each CDR3 protein once. Here the sample spans 700,000 to 800,000 distinct CDR3 sequences, around 18% being singletons. The sequenced sample was PBMCs from blood, obtained roughly 5 days after vaccination. The receptors were gathered from a man aged 50-60 years who received an inactivated influenza vaccine.

The rearrangement uses TRBV6-5 and TRBJ1-3; possible D gene TRBD1, 6 bases. The CDR3 length is 16 residues. V was shortened by 2 bases and J by 7 bases, with 18 bases between the two germline ends. Germline V gene data show CDR1 as MNHEY and CDR2 as SVGAGI. CDR3 loop: CASSYTGQSTANTIYF. The CDR3 nucleotides read TGTGCCAGCAGTTACACTGGACAGTCTACTGCGAACACCATATATTTT.

This clonotype was seen more than once but under ten times. CDR3 residues: CAISETRTEANTEAFF. CDR3 DNA: TGTGCCATCAGTGAGACCCGGACAGAGGCGAACACTGAAGCTTTCTTT. The V gene is TRBV10-3, the J gene TRBJ1-1; D possibly corresponds to TRBD1 (6 bases). Between the trimmed V and J ends, which lost 2 bases and 1 base, there was a span of 14 bases. The CDR3 sequence is 16 residues long. Germline CDR1 reads ENHRY; CDR2 reads SYGVKD.